The text below deals with one T cell receptor (beta chain). The target antigen is unknown. Germline CDR1 SGHNT, CDR2 YYREEE (reference sequence). V was pared by 0 bases and J by 7 bases, with 6 bases of the junction left unmatched. This CDR3 contains 14 residues. Profiled with immunoSEQ multiplex PCR; TCRdb holds only in-frame clones, not every one. The sample shows 180,000 or so clones, 90% to 95% of them seen only once. These data belong to a study of shared clonotypes between healthy human individuals. Study-level results: Memory subsets generally showed lower estimated richness than naive subsets.

Donors had no recently reported acute infections or vaccinations and were HIV-negative. Everyone who donated was a Caucasian adult who lived in Nashville, Tennessee. The sequencing sample was made of naive CD4+ T cells sorted from blood. Subset denoted: CD45RA+ positively selected. The TCR comes from a woman aged 25 to 39 in good health. The chain has TRBV5-4 and TRBJ2-7, with 8 bases identical to TRBD1. For the CDR3, the DNA is TGTGCCAGCAGCTTGGACGGACAGGGCTGGGAGCAGTACTTC. It yields the protein CASSLDGQGWEQYF.